Shown below are 22 T cell receptor beta chains from a single sample sequenced in a study of blood T cell repertoires in COVID-19. The table came from immunoSEQ multiplex PCR; TCRdb's copy has only in-frame clones and leaves some out. The sample shows about 250,000 clones, about 79% of them seen only once. The sample consisted of peripheral blood. The receptors stem from an elderly man with acute or convalescent COVID-19.

CDR3 in amino acids: CASSQTESSGANVLTF. For the CDR3, the DNA is TGTGCCAGCAGCCAAACTGAGAGCTCTGGGGCCAACGTCCTGACTTTC. The V call is TRBV14, the J call TRBJ2-6, with D hard to call. Germline V gene sequence: CDR1 SGHDN, CDR2 FVKESK. Trimming took 2 bases from V and 0 from J, leaving 8 bases between them. The CDR3 spans 16 residues.

This clone showed up many times. The chain is built from TRBV7-6 and TRBJ1-1, with a tentative D call TRBD1 (5 bases). Germline-derived CDR1 and CDR2 are SGHVS and FNYEAQ. The ends were cut back, 1 base at V and 0 bases at J, with 18 bases in the middle. The CDR3 runs 18 residues. CDR3 sequence (DNA): TGTGCCAGCAGCTTAGGAACTCTTCTGACAGCTATGAACACTGAAGCTTTCTTT. This gives the protein CASSLGTLLTAMNTEAFF.

This sequence joins TRBV30 and TRBJ2-2; D not resolved. Per germline, CDR1 GTSNPN and CDR2 SVGIG (reference sequence). Trimming removed 5 bases from V and 5 bases from J, with 15 bases in between. The CDR3 covers 14 residues. The CDR3 here is CAWALPTGTGELFF. CDR3 DNA: TGTGCCTGGGCCCTCCCGACTGGGACCGGGGAGCTGTTTTTT.

A few counts support this clone. Other nucleotide sequences in the sample specify the same CDR3. The J gene is TRBJ1-3, the V gene TRBV3-1 (or the pseudogene TRBV3-2); D unresolved. In germline, CDR1 is LGHDT, CDR2 YNNKEL (reference sequence). The CDR3 contains 15 residues. Deletions cut 1 base from V and 0 bases from J, with 7 bases between. In DNA form, the CDR3 reads TGTGCCAGCAGCCAAGTCGGGTCCTCTGGAAACACCATATATTTT. Translating gives CASSQVGSSGNTIYF.

This chain uses TRBV2 with TRBJ2-3, with 13 bases aligning to TRBD2. The junction had 18 bases not matched to a gene; V was cut back by 6 bases and J by 6 bases. This CDR3 contains 19 residues. Per the germline V gene, CDR1 is SNHLY and CDR2 is FYNNEI. CDR3 loop: CASSLPHGLAGASGDTQYF. CDR3 DNA: TGTGCCAGCAGCCTTCCCCATGGACTAGCGGGAGCCTCCGGTGATACGCAGTATTTT.

In this sample, this clone turned up once. CDR3 protein: CASSQDGGWGSYGYTF. CDR3 in DNA: TGTGCCAGCAGCCAAGATGGGGGGTGGGGATCCTATGGCTACACCTTC. The gene calls are TRBV3-1 (or the pseudogene TRBV3-2) and TRBJ1-2; D perhaps matches TRBD1 (5 bases). Germline V gene lookup returns CDR1 LGHDT and CDR2 YNNKEL (reference sequence). This CDR3 has 16 amino acids. V shed 0 bases and J shed 4 bases, with 15 bases lying between them.

The chain employs TRBV3-1 (or the pseudogene TRBV3-2) and TRBJ2-3; 13 bases are shared with TRBD2. The CDR3 contains 17 residues. CDR1 LGHDT and CDR2 YNNKEL come from the germline V gene (reference sequence). Trimming cost V 1 base and J 6 bases; bases outside gene matches: 7. CDR3 sequence reads: CASSQVILAGGADTQYF. CDR3 bases: TGTGCCAGCAGCCAAGTGATACTAGCGGGAGGGGCGGATACGCAGTATTTT.

The chain joins TRBV28 to TRBJ1-2; possibly TRBD1 for D (6 bases). This CDR3 contains 12 residues. Germline V CDR1 and CDR2: MDHEN, SYDVKM. The germline V and J ends were trimmed by 5 bases and 5 bases, with 9 bases remaining between them. The CDR3 spells CASSPGQYGYTF. The CDR3 region has the DNA TGTGCCAGCAGTCCTGGACAGTATGGCTACACCTTC.

The chain links TRBV24-1 to TRBJ1-1, with no clear D. This CDR3 region has 14 residues. The germline V and J ends were trimmed by 1 base and 4 bases, with 9 bases remaining between them. CDR1 and CDR2 (germline): KGHDR, SFDVKD. CDR3 coding DNA: TGTGCCACCAGTGATTTAGGAGGGAGCACTGAAGCTTTCTTT. This codes for CATSDLGGSTEAFF.

The chain couples TRBV5-1 to TRBJ1-6; 9 nucleotides agree with TRBD1. The CDR3 length is 15 residues. V lost 4 bases and J lost 7; bases outside the gene matches: 6. Per the germline V gene, CDR1 is SGHRS and CDR2 is YFSETQ. DNA of the CDR3: TGCGCCAGCAGCGCTGGGACAGGGCCAAATTCACCCCTCCACTTT. Its translation is CASSAGTGPNSPLHF.

The rearrangement joins TRBV5-4 to TRBJ2-2, with 7 bases aligning to TRBD1. Germline lookup yields CDR1 SGHNT and CDR2 YYREEE (reference sequence). The CDR3 totals 13 residues. Trimming at V came to 4 bases and at J to 7 bases, leaving 4 bases not matched to a gene. For the CDR3, the DNA is TGTGCCAGCAGCCGTACAGGGGACGGGGAGCTGTTTTTT. Translation gives CASSRTGDGELFF.

This clone appeared a few times. The V and J genes are TRBV6-1 and TRBJ1-3; TRBD1 is a possible D gene (6 bases). The CDR3 is made up of 18 amino acids. With 1 base removed from V and 2 bases from J, the gap between germline ends came to 18 bases. In germline, CDR1 is MNHNS, CDR2 SASEGT. In DNA, the CDR3 is TGTGCCAGCAGTGAAGGAGGTTGGGGGGGCAGGACTGGAAACACCATATATTTT. This codes for CASSEGGWGGRTGNTIYF.

The chain combines TRBV7-6 with TRBJ1-2; 9 bases align to TRBD1. The germline CDR1 and CDR2 sequences are SGHVS and FNYEAQ. This CDR3 is 16 amino acids long. With V trimmed by 4 bases and J by 4 bases, 10 bases remained unmatched. The CDR3 region has the DNA TGTGCCAGCAGCTCGGGGACAGGGAGGGCCGGCTATGGCTACACCTTC. Protein sequence: CASSSGTGRAGYGYTF.

This chain links TRBV2 with TRBJ1-5; a possible D gene is TRBD1 (6 bases). V was cut by 6 bases and J by 0 bases, with 9 bases left in between. CDR3 size: 14 residues. Germline loops: CDR1 SNHLY, CDR2 FYNNEI. The CDR3 nucleotides read TGTGCCAGCAGGCTGGACAGTAGCAATCAGCCCCAGCATTTT. It codes for CASRLDSSNQPQHF.

The genes are TRBV28 and TRBJ2-7, with a tentative D call TRBD2 (7 bases). The CDR3 is made up of 13 amino acids. Germline V gene sequence: CDR1 MDHEN, CDR2 SYDVKM. Trimming took 11 bases from V and 0 from J, leaving 14 bases between them. The CDR3 loop is CAGGGVNSYEQYF. The DNA for the CDR3 is TGTGCCGGAGGGGGGGTCAACTCCTACGAGCAGTACTTC.

This clone was counted once. V usage is TRBV25-1 and J usage is TRBJ1-4; D is ambiguous. The CDR3 consists of 13 residues. Germline V gene data show CDR1 as MGHDK and CDR2 as SYGVNS. V gave up 7 bases and J gave up 4 bases, with 10 bases separating them. This CDR3 is CASTRNRNEKLFF. Written as DNA, the CDR3 is TGTGCCAGCACCAGGAATCGTAATGAAAAACTGTTTTTT. Supplemented by reference TRBV25-1 and TRBJ1-4, the full variable domain reads EADIYQTPRYLVIGTGKKITLECSQTMGHDKMYWYQQDPGMELHLIHYSYGVNSTEKGDLSSESTVSRIRTEHFPLTLESARPSHTSQYLCASTRNRNEKLFFGSGTQLSVL.

The chain uses TRBV6-2 or TRBV6-3 and TRBJ2-7; the D is unclear. Germline V gene lookup returns CDR1 MNHEY and CDR2 SVGEGT. The CDR3 is made up of 13 amino acids. The ends were cut back, 0 bases at V and 6 bases at J, with 9 bases in the middle. The CDR3 spells CASSYSRSREQYF. The CDR3 DNA is TGTGCCAGCAGTTACTCGAGATCGCGCGAGCAGTACTTC.

The V call is TRBV18, the J call TRBJ1-4, with D perhaps matching TRBD1 (6 bases). V was shortened by 4 bases and J by 4 bases, with 13 bases between the two germline ends. CDR1 and CDR2 (germline): KGHSH, LQKENI. This CDR3 has 15 amino acids. CDR3 DNA: TGTGCCAGCTCACGAGGACAGATCTTTAATGAAAAACTGTTTTTT. Translated, it gives CASSRGQIFNEKLFF.

The chain joins TRBV28 to TRBJ1-5; 7 bases map to TRBD1. The V gene's germline CDR1 is MDHEN and CDR2 SYDVKM. This CDR3 spans 14 amino acids. J was trimmed by 10 bases and V by 3 bases; bases with no gene match: 9. CDR3 nucleotide sequence: TGTGCCAGCAGTTTGCCCCCGGGACAGTTACCCCAGCATTTT. Translated: CASSLPPGQLPQHF.

The CDR3 nucleotides read TGTGCCAGCAGCCAACAGGGTTCCAATCAGCCCCAGCATTTT. As protein: CASSQQGSNQPQHF. V and J are TRBV7-9 and TRBJ1-5; tentative D call: TRBD1 (6 bases). V lost 5 bases and J 3 bases, leaving 11 bases between the germline ends. The CDR3 covers 14 residues. Germline lookup yields CDR1 SEHNR and CDR2 FQNEAQ (reference sequence).

The chain couples TRBV30 to TRBJ1-6; D is possibly TRBD1 (5 bases). V was trimmed by 4 bases and J by 10 bases, leaving 14 bases between them. The CDR3 has 13 residues. CDR1 and CDR2 from the germline V gene are GTSNPN and SVGIG (reference sequence). The DNA of the CDR3 is TGTGCCTGGAAAGCCAGGGAGGAGTCACCCCTCCACTTT. Its translation: CAWKAREESPLHF.

This clone was observed a handful of times. The chain recombines TRBV3-1 (or the pseudogene TRBV3-2) with TRBJ1-2; D is possibly TRBD1 (6 bases). Trimming stripped 3 bases from V and 8 bases from J, with 13 bases between. CDR1 and CDR2 from the germline V gene are LGHDT and YNNKEL (reference sequence). The length of the CDR3 is 13 residues. CDR3 nucleotide sequence: TGTGCCAGCAGCCATTACAGGGCGGTAGGCTACACCTTC. Amino acid sequence: CASSHYRAVGYTF.